This TCR beta chain emerged from a study of vaccination effects on CD4 cells after COVID-19. Germline V CDR1 and CDR2: LNHDA, SQIVND (reference sequence). V was pared by 6 bases and J by 5 bases, with 12 bases of the junction left unmatched. The CDR3 is made up of 15 amino acids. Note on this clone: Antigen: not known.

Some clones are missing from TCRdb's copy, which holds only in-frame ones; the method was immunoSEQ multiplex PCR. The sample yields more than 25,000 clones, around 80% seen once. After expansion with viral peptide pools in the ViraFEST assay, antigen-specific CD4+ T cells were sequenced. Subsequent to a culture period of under twelve days, CD4+ T cells were isolated. Vaccination of participants consisted of two doses of either the BNT162b2 or mRNA-1273 vaccine. Sequenced material: CD4+ T cells from PBMCs cultured with SARS-CoV-2 spike peptides, taken after COVID-19 vaccination. The rearrangement joins TRBV19 to TRBJ1-2; 7 nucleotides match TRBD1. The receptor was isolated from a human donor who received a COVID-19 vaccine. Some clones in this sample may be carry-over from other donors' samples. CDR3 sequence reads: CASRTPTGPPYGYTF. CDR3 nucleotides: TGTGCCAGTAGAACCCCGACAGGGCCTCCTTATGGCTACACCTTC.